This TCR beta chain is from a study of OX40 agonist ivuxolimab in advanced cancers. Profiled with immunoSEQ multiplex PCR; TCRdb holds only in-frame clones, not every one. The sample contains about 19,000 clones, around 80% of which appear only once. This TCR came from an adult with an advanced solid tumor such as melanoma, head and neck, liver or kidney cancer. Sequencing was performed on CD4+ or CD8+ T cells sorted from blood, taken in a trial of the OX40 agonist ivuxolimab.

The CDR3 nucleotides are TGTGCCAGCAGCTACAAAACCGGGACAGGGAGGACAGATACGCAGTATTTT. Encoded protein: CASSYKTGTGRTDTQYF. The rearrangement joins TRBV5-4 to TRBJ2-3; 9 bases map to TRBD1. This CDR3 has 17 amino acids. J gave up 3 bases and V 3 bases, and 11 bases lay outside the gene matches. Germline V gene data show CDR1 as SGHNT and CDR2 as YYREEE (reference sequence).